The 21 T cell receptor beta chains below all came from one sample that was sequenced in a study of tumor-infiltrating lymphocytes in primary liver carcinoma. Using a constant-region primer together with ProtoScript II reverse transcriptase, TCR beta cDNA was made from roughly 540 ng of total RNA. What produced the TCR beta libraries was three nested multiplex PCR rounds using slightly modified ARM-PCR. TRBV1-TRBV30 forward and Cbeta reverse primers drove the first two roughly 9-cycle rounds. One entry per CDR3 protein, called by TCRdb with MiXCR from the multiplex PCR reads. The profile shows roughly 180,000 distinct CDR3 sequences, over 50% of them singletons. In addition to blood RNA drawn from unsorted whole blood, germline DNA was extracted. Material: peripheral blood. These receptors all stem from a man between 40 and 49 years old with primary liver carcinoma and hepatitis B virus infection.

This rearrangement joins TRBV4-1 to TRBJ2-3; D may be TRBD1 (5 bases). V was pared by 1 base and J by 12 bases, with 17 bases between. This CDR3 comprises 14 residues. The germline gives CDR1 MGHRA, CDR2 YSYEKL. As DNA, the CDR3 is TGCGCCAGCAGCCAAGTTTTAGGGGTGGGTATCCAGTATTTT. Residues: CASSQVLGVGIQYF.

This clonotype showed up just a few times. The chain couples TRBV6-5 to TRBJ2-3, with unresolved D. The CDR3 extends over 15 amino acids. V lost 0 bases and J 3 bases, leaving 10 bases between the germline ends. Germline CDR1 MNHEY, CDR2 SVGAGI. DNA for the CDR3: TGTGCCAGCAGTTACTCGAGCAGAAAGACAGATACGCAGTATTTT. It specifies CASSYSSRKTDTQYF.

This rearrangement joins TRBV29-1 to TRBJ2-5; 7 nucleotides align to TRBD2. CDR3 length: 14 amino acids. Per germline, CDR1 SQVTM and CDR2 ANQGSEA. With V trimmed by 5 bases and J by 5 bases, 11 bases remained unmatched. The CDR3 DNA reads as TGCAGCGTTCCTAAGTGGCGGGAGAGGGAGACCCAGTACTTC. Translated, it gives CSVPKWRERETQYF.

The chain has TRBV6-5 and TRBJ2-5; TRBD1 agrees at 8 bases. Germline V gene sequence: CDR1 MNHEY, CDR2 SVGAGI. J was trimmed by 0 bases and V by 2 bases; bases with no gene match: 5. The CDR3 covers 16 residues. The CDR3 DNA sequence: TGTGCCAGCAGTTACGCCGGGACAGGCAACCAAGAGACCCAGTACTTC. It yields the protein CASSYAGTGNQETQYF.

In its sample, this clonotype was seen a few times. This sequence may be a read error, since a much larger clone differs from it by one base. V gene TRBV11-3 combines with J gene TRBJ1-1; no reliable D call. Trimming stripped 5 bases from V and 2 bases from J, with 9 bases between. This CDR3 comprises 13 residues. In germline, CDR1 is SGHNT, CDR2 YENEEA. CDR3 sequence reads: CASSPVDNTEAFF. The CDR3 DNA is TGTGCCAGCAGCCCCGTCGACAACACTGAAGCTTTCTTT.

The chain joins TRBV6-5 to TRBJ1-2; D is possibly TRBD1 (6 bases). V lost 6 bases, J lost 4 bases, and 15 bases lay in between. This CDR3 region has 14 residues. Germline CDR1 and CDR2: MNHEY and SVGAGI. CDR3 in amino acids: CASRLGHGSYGYTF. The CDR3 nucleotides read TGTGCCAGCAGGCTGGGACATGGGAGCTATGGCTACACCTTC.

Notes on this clonotype: This may be a read error: a much more frequent sequence differs by one nucleotide. The genes are TRBV11-2 and TRBJ2-5; D perhaps matches TRBD2 (7 bases). The CDR3 consists of 15 residues. The germline V gene encodes CDR1 SGHAT and CDR2 FQNNGV. DNA for the CDR3: TGTACCAGCAGCTTGGGAGGGGGGGTACAAGAGACCCAGTACTTC. This translates into CTSSLGGGVQETQYF.

This clonotype was recorded a few times. The V call is TRBV12-3 or TRBV12-4, the J call TRBJ2-1; D possibly corresponds to TRBD1 (8 bases). V lost 6 bases and J 9 bases, leaving 18 bases between the germline ends. CDR3 length: 14 residues. CDR3 DNA: TGTGCCAGCAGAGCCTGGACAGGGACTACTGAGCAGTTCTTC. Its protein is CASRAWTGTTEQFF.

On this clonotype itself: The junction departs from germline at one end; a sequencing error may be responsible. This chain links TRBV5-4 with TRBJ2-4; 14 bases fit TRBD2. The germline V gene encodes CDR1 SGHNT and CDR2 YYREEE (reference sequence). This CDR3 region has 18 residues. The CDR3 loop is CASSRGTSGRLAKNIQHF. DNA for the CDR3: TGTGCCAGCAGCCGCGGGACTAGCGGGAGACTAGCCAAAAACATTCAGCACTTC.

About this clonotype itself: Its ends do not fully match the called genes, so a read error is possible. The chain employs TRBV29-1 and TRBJ2-5; D possibly uses TRBD1 or TRBD2 (5 bases each). From germline, CDR1 is SQVTM and CDR2 ANQGSEA. The CDR3 is 14 amino acids. The chain's CDR3 is CGVEDVTAEETQYF. The DNA of the CDR3 is TGCGGCGTTGAAGATGTGACAGCGGAAGAGACCCAGTACTTC.

The chain joins TRBV4-1 to TRBJ2-7; D is perhaps TRBD2 (5 bases). Germline CDR1 reads MGHRA; CDR2 reads YSYEKL. This CDR3 region has 15 residues. V dropped 4 bases and J dropped 2 bases, with 15 bases sitting between them. Here the CDR3 DNA reads TGCGCCAGCAGCCGGGAGAACCGGGGTACCTACGAGCAGTACTTC. It is translated as CASSRENRGTYEQYF.

This chain connects TRBV29-1 to TRBJ2-1, with D tentatively TRBD2 (6 bases). V lost 7 bases and J lost 5, with 15 bases in between. The CDR3 is 13 amino acids. Germline CDR1 SQVTM, CDR2 ANQGSEA. In DNA, the CDR3 is TGCAGCGCGAAACTAGGAGGGGACAATGAGCAGTTCTTC. Translation: CSAKLGGDNEQFF.

The genes are TRBV6-1 and TRBJ2-2; a possible D gene is TRBD1 (5 bases). CDR3 length equals 15 residues. Germline assignment: CDR1 MNHNS and CDR2 SASEGT. V was cut by 5 bases and J by 1 base, with 11 bases left in between. The CDR3 here is CASSIRQQNTGELFF. CDR3 sequence (DNA): TGTGCCAGCAGTATACGACAGCAGAACACCGGGGAGCTGTTTTTT.

In regard to this clonotype: A read error is possible here, since a much larger clone lies one base away. The chain recombines TRBV4-2 with TRBJ1-1; the D is unclear. The length of the CDR3 is 15 residues. Germline CDR1 is LGHNA and CDR2 is YNFKEQ. CDR3 DNA: TGTGCCAGCAGCCAAGGCGGAGCAATGAACATTGAAGCTTTCTTT. Amino acids: CASSQGGAMNIEAFF.

This clonotype has a single count. The rearrangement joins TRBV11-2 to TRBJ2-6, with D possibly TRBD1 on 5 matching bases. Germline lookup yields CDR1 SGHAT and CDR2 FQNNGV. The CDR3 is 16 amino acids. Trimming took off 2 bases at V and 4 bases at J, with 12 bases between the two ends. This CDR3 is CASSLYQGPGANVLTF. The DNA for the CDR3 is TGTGCCAGCAGCTTATACCAGGGCCCCGGGGCCAACGTCCTGACTTTC.

A remark on this clonotype: It may be a read error: a sequence one base away is much more abundant. The chain employs TRBV11-2 and TRBJ2-2; perhaps TRBD2 as D (6 bases). Germline CDR1 SGHAT, CDR2 FQNNGV. The CDR3 length is 12 residues. The CDR3 loop is CASSPISGGLFF. The CDR3 bases are TGTGCCAGCAGCCCGATTTCCGGGGGGCTGTTTTTT.

This clonotype turned up a few times. The chain is built from TRBV7-9 and TRBJ2-3, with D possibly being TRBD1 or TRBD2 (6 bases each). The germline gives CDR1 SEHNR, CDR2 FQNEAQ (reference sequence). The CDR3 sequence is 14 residues long. Trimming cost V 3 bases and J 1 base, with 8 bases left between them. CDR3 DNA sequence: TGTGCCAGCAGCTTGAGGGGGGGCACAGATACGCAGTATTTT. Protein product: CASSLRGGTDTQYF.

This chain uses TRBV12-3 or TRBV12-4 with TRBJ2-4; unclear D gene. The germline V and J ends were trimmed by 6 bases and 12 bases, with 15 bases remaining between them. There are 12 residues in the CDR3. CDR3 loop: CASSSFEATQYF. In DNA form, the CDR3 reads TGTGCCAGCAGCTCGTTTGAAGCCACTCAGTACTTC.

This chain joins TRBV4-2 and TRBJ2-1; possibly TRBD2 for D (6 bases). Trimming took 3 bases from V and 4 from J, leaving 10 bases between them. CDR1 is LGHNA, CDR2 YNFKEQ, per germline. The CDR3 totals 14 residues. The CDR3 DNA reads as TGTGCCAGCAGCCAGCGGGGACTGTACAATGAGCAGTTCTTC. Translated: CASSQRGLYNEQFF.

This clonotype was observed many times. The chain carries TRBV11-1 and TRBJ2-1, with TRBD2 matching 7 bases. The CDR3 has 16 residues. V shed 5 bases, J shed 0 bases, and the junction held 7 bases outside the gene matches. The germline V gene has CDR1 SGHAT and CDR2 FQDESV (reference sequence). The CDR3 coding sequence is TGTGCCAGCAGCCCCCTAGCGGCCTTCTCCTACAATGAGCAGTTCTTC. This sequence encodes CASSPLAAFSYNEQFF. The whole variable domain, remainder taken from reference TRBV11-1 and TRBJ2-1, is EAEVAQSPRYKITEKSQAVAFWCDPISGHATLYWYRQILGQGPELLVQFQDESVVDDSQLPKDRFSAERLKGVDSTLKIQPAELGDSAMYLCASSPLAAFSYNEQFFGPGTRLTVL.

Notes on this clonotype: At one end the junction does not follow the germline gene, possibly because of a read error. The rearrangement links TRBV11-2 to TRBJ2-3; tentatively, D is TRBD2 (6 bases). Germline CDR1 SGHAT, CDR2 FQNNGV. The length of the CDR3 is 16 residues. The CDR3 DNA is TGTGCCTGCAGCCCCCTAGGAGGGAGAGGAACAGATACGCAGTATTTT. It codes for CACSPLGGRGTDTQYF.